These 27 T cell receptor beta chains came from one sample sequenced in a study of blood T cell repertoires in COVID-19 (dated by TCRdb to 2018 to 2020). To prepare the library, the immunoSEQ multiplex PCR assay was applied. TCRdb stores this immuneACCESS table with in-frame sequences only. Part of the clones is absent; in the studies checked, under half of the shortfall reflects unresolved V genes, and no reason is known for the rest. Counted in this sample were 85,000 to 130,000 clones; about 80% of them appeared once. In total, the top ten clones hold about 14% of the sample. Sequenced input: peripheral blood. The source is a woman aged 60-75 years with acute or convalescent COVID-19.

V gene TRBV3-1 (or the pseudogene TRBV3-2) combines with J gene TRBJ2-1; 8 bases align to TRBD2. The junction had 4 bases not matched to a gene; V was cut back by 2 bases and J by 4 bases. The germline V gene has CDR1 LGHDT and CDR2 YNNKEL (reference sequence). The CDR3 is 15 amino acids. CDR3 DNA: TGTGCCAGCAGCCAAAGCGGGGGTGTATACAATGAGCAGTTCTTC. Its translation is CASSQSGGVYNEQFF.

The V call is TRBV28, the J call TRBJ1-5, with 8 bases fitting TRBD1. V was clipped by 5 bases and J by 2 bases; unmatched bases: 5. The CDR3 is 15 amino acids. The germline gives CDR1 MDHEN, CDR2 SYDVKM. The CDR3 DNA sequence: TGTGCCAGCAGTCCAGGGGGCGCGGGCAATCAGCCCCAGCATTTT. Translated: CASSPGGAGNQPQHF.

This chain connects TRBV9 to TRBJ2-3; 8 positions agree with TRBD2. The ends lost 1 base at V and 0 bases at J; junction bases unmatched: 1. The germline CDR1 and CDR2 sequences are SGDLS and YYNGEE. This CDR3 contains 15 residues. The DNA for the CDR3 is TGTGCCAGCAGCGTAAAGCGGGGGAGCACAGATACGCAGTATTTT. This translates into CASSVKRGSTDTQYF.

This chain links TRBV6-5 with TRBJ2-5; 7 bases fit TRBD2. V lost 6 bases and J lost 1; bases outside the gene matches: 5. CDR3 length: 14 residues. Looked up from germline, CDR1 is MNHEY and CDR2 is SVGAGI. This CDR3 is CASRSGRAQETQYF. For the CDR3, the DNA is TGTGCCAGCAGATCGGGGAGGGCCCAAGAGACCCAGTACTTC.

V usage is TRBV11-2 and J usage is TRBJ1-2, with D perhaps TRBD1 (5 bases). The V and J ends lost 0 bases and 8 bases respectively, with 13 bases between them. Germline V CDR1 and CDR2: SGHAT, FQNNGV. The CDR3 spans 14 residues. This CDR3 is CASSLDFQGSGYTF. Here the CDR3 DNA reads TGTGCCAGCAGCTTAGATTTCCAGGGAAGCGGCTACACCTTC.

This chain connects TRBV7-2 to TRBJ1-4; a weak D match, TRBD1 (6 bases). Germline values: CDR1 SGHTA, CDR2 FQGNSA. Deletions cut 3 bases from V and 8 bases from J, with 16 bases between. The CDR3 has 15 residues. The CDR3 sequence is CASSLGLKRGEKLFF. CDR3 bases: TGTGCCAGCAGCTTGGGTTTAAAGAGGGGGGAAAAACTGTTTTTT.

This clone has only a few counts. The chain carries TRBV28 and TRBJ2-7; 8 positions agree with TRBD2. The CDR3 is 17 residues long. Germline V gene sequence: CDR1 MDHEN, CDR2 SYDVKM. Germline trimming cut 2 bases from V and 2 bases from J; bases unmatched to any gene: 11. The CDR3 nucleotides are TGTGCCAGCAGTTTACCCCCTGGGTCGGGGGGGACCTACGAGCAGTACTTC. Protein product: CASSLPPGSGGTYEQYF.

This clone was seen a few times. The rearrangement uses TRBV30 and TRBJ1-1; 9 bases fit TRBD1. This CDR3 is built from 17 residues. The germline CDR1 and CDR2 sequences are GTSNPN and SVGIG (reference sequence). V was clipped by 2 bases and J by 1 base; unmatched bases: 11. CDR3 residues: CAWSTILGQGKNTEAFF. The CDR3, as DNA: TGTGCCTGGAGTACGATCCTGGGACAGGGAAAGAACACTGAAGCTTTCTTT.

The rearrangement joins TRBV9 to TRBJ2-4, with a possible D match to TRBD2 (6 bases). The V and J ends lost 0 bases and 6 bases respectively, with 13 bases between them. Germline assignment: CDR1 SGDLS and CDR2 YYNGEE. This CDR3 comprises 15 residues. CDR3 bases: TGTGCCAGCAGCGTAGGAGACCCGGGGGTAAACATTCAGTACTTC. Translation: CASSVGDPGVNIQYF.

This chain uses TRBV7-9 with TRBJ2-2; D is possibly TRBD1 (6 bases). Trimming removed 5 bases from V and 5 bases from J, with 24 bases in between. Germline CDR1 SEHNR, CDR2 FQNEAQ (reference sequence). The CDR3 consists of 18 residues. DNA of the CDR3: TGTGCCAGCAGCCCTTTTGAACAGGGCAGAGGAGGAACCGGGGAGCTGTTTTTT. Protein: CASSPFEQGRGGTGELFF.

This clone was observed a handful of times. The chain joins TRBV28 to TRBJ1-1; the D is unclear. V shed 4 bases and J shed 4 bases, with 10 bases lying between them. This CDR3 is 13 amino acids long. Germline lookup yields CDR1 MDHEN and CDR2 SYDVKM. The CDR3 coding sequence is TGTGCCAGCAGTTCGGGATACGCCACTGAAGCTTTCTTT. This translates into CASSSGYATEAFF. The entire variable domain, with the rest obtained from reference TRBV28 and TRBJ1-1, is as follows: DVKVTQSSRYLVKRTGEKVFLECVQDMDHENMFWYRQDPGLGLRLIYFSYDVKMKEKGDIPEGYSVSREKKERFSLILESASTNQTSMYLCASSSGYATEAFFGQGTRLTVV.

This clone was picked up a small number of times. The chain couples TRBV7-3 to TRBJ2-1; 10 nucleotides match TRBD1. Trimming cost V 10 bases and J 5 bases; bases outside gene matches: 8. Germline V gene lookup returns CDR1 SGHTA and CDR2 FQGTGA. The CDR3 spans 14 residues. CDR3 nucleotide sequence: TGTGCCACGGCCCGGGACAGGGGAGACAATGAGCAGTTCTTC. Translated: CATARDRGDNEQFF.

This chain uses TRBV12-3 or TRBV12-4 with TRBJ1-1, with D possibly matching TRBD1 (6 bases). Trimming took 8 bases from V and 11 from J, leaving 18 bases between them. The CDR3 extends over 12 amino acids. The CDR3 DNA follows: TGTGCCAGCGGGGGCCTAGAGGGTTCGGCTTTCTTT. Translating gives CASGGLEGSAFF.

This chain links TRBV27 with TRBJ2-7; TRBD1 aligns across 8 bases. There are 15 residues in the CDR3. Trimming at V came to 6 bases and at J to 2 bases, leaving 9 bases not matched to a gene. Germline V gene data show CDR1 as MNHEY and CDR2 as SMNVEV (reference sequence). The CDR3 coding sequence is TGTGCCAGCAGAAGACAGGGGCCGTCCGCCTACGAGCAGTACTTC. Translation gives CASRRQGPSAYEQYF.

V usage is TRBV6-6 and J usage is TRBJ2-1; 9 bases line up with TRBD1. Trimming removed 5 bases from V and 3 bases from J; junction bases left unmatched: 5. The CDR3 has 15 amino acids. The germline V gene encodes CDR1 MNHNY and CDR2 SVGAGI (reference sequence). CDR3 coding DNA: TGTGCCAGCAGTCGGCCGGGACAGGGCTACAATGAGCAGTTCTTC. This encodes CASSRPGQGYNEQFF.

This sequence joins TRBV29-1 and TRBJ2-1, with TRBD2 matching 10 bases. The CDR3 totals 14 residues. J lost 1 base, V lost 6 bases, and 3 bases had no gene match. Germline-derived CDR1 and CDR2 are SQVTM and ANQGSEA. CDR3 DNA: TGCAGCGTGGAGGGACTAGCGTCCTACAATGAGCAGTTCTTC. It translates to CSVEGLASYNEQFF.

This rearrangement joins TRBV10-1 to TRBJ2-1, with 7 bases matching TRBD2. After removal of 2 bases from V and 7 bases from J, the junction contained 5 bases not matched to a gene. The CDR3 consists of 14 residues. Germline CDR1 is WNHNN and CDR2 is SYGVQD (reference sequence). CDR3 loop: CASSEAGLLNEQFF. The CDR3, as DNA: TGCGCCAGCAGTGAGGCGGGACTACTAAATGAGCAGTTCTTC.

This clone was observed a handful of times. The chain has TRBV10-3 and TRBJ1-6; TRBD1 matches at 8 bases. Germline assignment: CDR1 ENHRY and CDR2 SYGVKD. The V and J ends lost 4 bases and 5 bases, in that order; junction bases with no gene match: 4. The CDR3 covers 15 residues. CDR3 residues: CAISGQGSDNSPLHF. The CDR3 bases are TGTGCCATCAGTGGACAGGGGAGTGATAATTCACCCCTCCACTTT.

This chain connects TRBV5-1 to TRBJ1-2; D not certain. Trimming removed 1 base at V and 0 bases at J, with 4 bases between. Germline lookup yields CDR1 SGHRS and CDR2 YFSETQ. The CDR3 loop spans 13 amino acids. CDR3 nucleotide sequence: TGCGCCAGCAGCTTGAGCCCTAACTATGGCTACACCTTC. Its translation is CASSLSPNYGYTF.

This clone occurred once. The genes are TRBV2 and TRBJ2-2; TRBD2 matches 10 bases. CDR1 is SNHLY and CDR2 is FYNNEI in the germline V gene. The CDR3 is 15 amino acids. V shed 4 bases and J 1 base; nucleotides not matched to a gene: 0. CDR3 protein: CASSGLAGNTGELFF. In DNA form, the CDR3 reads TGTGCCAGCAGTGGACTAGCGGGGAACACCGGGGAGCTGTTTTTT.

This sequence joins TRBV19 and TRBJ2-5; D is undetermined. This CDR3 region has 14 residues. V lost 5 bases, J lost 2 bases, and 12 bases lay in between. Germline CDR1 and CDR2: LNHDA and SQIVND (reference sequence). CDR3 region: CASSLTRTQETQYF. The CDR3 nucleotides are TGTGCCAGTAGTCTTACACGTACGCAAGAGACCCAGTACTTC.

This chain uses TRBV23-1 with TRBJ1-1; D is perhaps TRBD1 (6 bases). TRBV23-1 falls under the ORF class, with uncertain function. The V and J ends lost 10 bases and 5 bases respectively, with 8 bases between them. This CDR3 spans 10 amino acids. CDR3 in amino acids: CAIQGTEAFF. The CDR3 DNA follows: TGCGCCATACAGGGAACTGAAGCTTTCTTT.

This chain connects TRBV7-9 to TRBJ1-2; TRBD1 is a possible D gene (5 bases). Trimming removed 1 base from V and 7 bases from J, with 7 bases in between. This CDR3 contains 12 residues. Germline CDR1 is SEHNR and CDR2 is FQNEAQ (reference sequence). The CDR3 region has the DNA TGTGCCAGCAGCTTAGGACAGAGTGGCTACACCTTC. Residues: CASSLGQSGYTF.

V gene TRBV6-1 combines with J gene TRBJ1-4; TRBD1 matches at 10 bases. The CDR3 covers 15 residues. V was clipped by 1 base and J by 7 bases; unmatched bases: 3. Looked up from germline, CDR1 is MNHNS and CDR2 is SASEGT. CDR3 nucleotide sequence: TGTGCCAGCAGTGAAGGGGGGACAGGGGTTGAAAAACTGTTTTTT. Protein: CASSEGGTGVEKLFF.

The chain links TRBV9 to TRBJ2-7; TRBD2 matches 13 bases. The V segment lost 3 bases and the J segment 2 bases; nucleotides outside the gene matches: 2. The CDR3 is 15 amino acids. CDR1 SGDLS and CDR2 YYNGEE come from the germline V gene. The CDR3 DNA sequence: TGTGCCAGCAGCGAGGGACTAGCGGGACCCTACGAGCAGTACTTC. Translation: CASSEGLAGPYEQYF. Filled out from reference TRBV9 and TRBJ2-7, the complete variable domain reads DSGVTQTPKHLITATGQRVTLRCSPRSGDLSVYWYQQSLDQGLQFLIQYYNGEERAKGNILERFSAQQFPDLHSELNLSSLELGDSALYFCASSEGLAGPYEQYFGPGTRLTVT.

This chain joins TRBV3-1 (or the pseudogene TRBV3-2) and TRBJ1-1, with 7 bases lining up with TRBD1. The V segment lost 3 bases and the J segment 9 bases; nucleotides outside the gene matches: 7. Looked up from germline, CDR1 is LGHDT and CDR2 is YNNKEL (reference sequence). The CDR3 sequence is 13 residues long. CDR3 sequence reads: CASSHGQEFQAFF. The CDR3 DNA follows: TGTGCCAGCAGCCATGGACAGGAGTTCCAAGCTTTCTTT.

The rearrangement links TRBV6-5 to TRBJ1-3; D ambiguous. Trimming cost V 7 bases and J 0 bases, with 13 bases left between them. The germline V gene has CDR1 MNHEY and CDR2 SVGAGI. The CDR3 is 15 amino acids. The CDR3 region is CASTPRGDSGNTIYF. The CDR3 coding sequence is TGTGCCAGCACCCCCCGGGGAGACTCTGGAAACACCATATATTTT.